The rows below give T cell receptor beta chains drawn from one sample of a study of blood T cells in healthy people across ages. TCRdb recomputed calls from the 5' RACE reads with MiXCR, one row per CDR3 protein. The table has some 1.8 million distinct CDR3 sequences, 35% to 50% seen once; the top ten hold more than 20%. The specimen sequenced was blood. Receptor source: a human donor in good health. The CDR3 runs from the conserved cysteine through the conserved F or W. D genes are given only for firm matches. Size values are once, few and many counts, or a class for expanded clones, and some rows have none.

j_call | d_call | v_call | clone_size | cdr3_aa | cdr3_nt
TRBJ1-1 | . | TRBV29-1 | . | CSVVRVEGTEAFF | TGCAGCGTTGTCCGGGTTGAGGGAACTGAAGCTTTCTTT
TRBJ1-2 | TRBD1 | TRBV6-1 | . | CASSLGLSGTAGSHGYTF | TGTGCCAGCAGTCTTGGTCTTTCGGGGACAGCAGGATCCCATGGCTACACCTTC
TRBJ2-3 | TRBD1 | TRBV7-9 | . | CASSLATGGGEKLYF | TGTGCCAGCAGCTTAGCGACAGGGGGCGGTGAAAAACTGTATTTT
TRBJ1-2 | . | TRBV29-1 | few | CSVVRDPSGGYTF | TGCAGCGTTGTTAGGGATCCCTCGGGAGGCTACACCTTC
TRBJ2-1 | . | TRBV7-2 | few | CASSVDPTYNEQFF | TGTGCCAGCAGCGTCGACCCGACCTACAATGAGCAGTTCTTC
TRBJ1-5 | TRBD1 | TRBV10-3 | few | CAIRGDRGNQPQHF | TGTGCCATCAGGGGGGACAGGGGCAATCAGCCCCAGCATTTT
TRBJ2-7 | TRBD2 | TRBV29-1 | . | CSGGGTASYEQYF | TGCAGCGGGGGGGGGACCGCTTCCTACGAGCAGTACTTC
TRBJ2-4 | . | TRBV28 | . | CASSPMAKGIPLLAKNIQYF | TGTGCCAGCAGTCCCATGGCCAAGGGCATACCCTTACTAGCCAAAAACATTCAGTACTTC
TRBJ1-4 | . | TRBV7-2 | . | CASSSQTDTNEKLFF | TGTGCCAGCAGCTCCCAGACAGATACTAATGAAAAACTGTTTTTT
TRBJ2-2 | . | TRBV9 | . | CASSVTGDPNTGELFF | TGTGCCAGCAGCGTAACAGGAGACCCGAACACCGGGGAGCTGTTTTTT
TRBJ2-7 | . | TRBV27 | . | CASSPGDVALYTYEQYF | TGTGCCAGCAGTCCTGGGGACGTAGCCCTCTATACCTACGAGCAGTACTTC
TRBJ2-3 | . | TRBV6-1 | . | CASSEGPWDTQYF | TGTGCCAGCAGTGAAGGGCCCTGGGATACGCAGTATTTT
TRBJ1-1 | . | TRBV2 | . | CASRFHMNTEAFF | TGTGCCAGTAGATTTCACATGAACACTGAAGCTTTCTTT
TRBJ1-2 | . | TRBV4-3 | . | CASSQEGQPIDGYTF | TGCGCCAGCAGCCAGGAAGGACAGCCCATTGATGGCTACACCTTC
TRBJ2-7 | . | TRBV20-1 | few | CSARAVRWAYEQYF | TGCAGTGCTAGAGCCGTCAGGTGGGCCTACGAGCAGTACTTC
TRBJ2-3 | . | TRBV20-1 | . | CSARGLDSGTDTQYF | TGCAGTGCTAGAGGCCTAGATTCCGGCACAGATACGCAGTATTTT
TRBJ1-2 | TRBD1 | TRBV12-3/TRBV12-4 | . | CASSLAGGVGYTF | TGTGCCAGCAGTTTAGCAGGGGGCGTTGGCTACACCTTC
TRBJ1-2 | TRBD1 | TRBV7-9 | . | CASSLTGGADGYTF | TGTGCCAGCTCCTTAACAGGGGGCGCGGATGGCTACACCTTC
TRBJ2-7 | . | TRBV6-2/TRBV6-3 | . | CASSYSLQGSGHEQYF | TGTGCCAGCAGTTACTCGCTACAGGGATCCGGTCACGAGCAGTACTTC
TRBJ2-1 | TRBD2 | TRBV9 | . | CASSVTAGVIYNEQFF | TGTGCCAGCAGCGTAACCGCGGGGGTCATCTACAATGAGCAGTTCTTC
TRBJ2-1 | . | TRBV5-6 | . | CASTKLTGSYNEQFF | TGTGCCAGCACCAAGTTGACAGGCTCCTACAATGAGCAGTTCTTC
TRBJ1-1 | . | TRBV30 | . | CAWNNEGGGPHFNPDMNTEAFF | TGTGCCTGGAACAACGAGGGCGGGGGGCCCCACTTTAACCCCGACATGAACACTGAAGCTTTCTTT
TRBJ2-1 | TRBD1 | TRBV7-2 | . | CASRPGQGFGDEQFF | TGTGCCAGCAGACCGGGACAGGGCTTTGGGGATGAGCAGTTCTTC
TRBJ1-2 | . | TRBV20-1 | . | CSASQGTYGYTF | TGCAGTGCTAGTCAGGGGACCTATGGCTACACCTTC
TRBJ1-6 | . | TRBV12-3/TRBV12-4 | few | CASSLIFGSPLHF | TGTGCCAGCAGTTTAATTTTCGGGTCACCCCTCCACTTT
TRBJ1-2 | TRBD1 | TRBV4-3 | few | CASSQTNEGAYGYTF | TGCGCCAGCAGCCAGACAAACGAGGGGGCATATGGCTACACCTTC
TRBJ2-6 | TRBD2 | TRBV24-1 | . | CATSDGTSGSLSSGANVLTF | TGTGCCACCAGTGACGGGACTAGCGGGAGCTTAAGCTCTGGGGCCAACGTCCTGACTTTC
TRBJ2-7 | . | TRBV20-1 | few | CSASDSAYEQYF | TGCAGTGCTTCGGACAGCGCCTACGAGCAGTACTTC
TRBJ2-1 | TRBD1 | TRBV11-2 | . | CASSVGQGHEQFF | TGTGCCAGCAGCGTAGGACAGGGCCATGAGCAGTTCTTC
TRBJ1-2 | TRBD1 | TRBV7-2 | once | CASSPYTKGQGNGYTF | TGTGCCAGCAGCCCCTATACTAAGGGACAGGGGAATGGCTACACCTTC
TRBJ2-3 | . | TRBV6-1 | . | CASVTGRTDTQYF | TGTGCCAGTGTTACAGGTAGAACAGATACGCAGTATTTT
TRBJ2-1 | . | TRBV7-3 | many | CASSLTGNNEQFF | TGTGCCAGCAGCCTAACAGGGAACAATGAGCAGTTCTTC
TRBJ2-7 | TRBD1 | TRBV10-3 | few | CAISERTDRPYYEQYF | TGTGCCATCAGTGAGAGGACGGACAGGCCATACTACGAGCAGTACTTC
TRBJ1-2 | . | TRBV29-1 | . | CSVEVQGDYGYTF | TGCAGCGTTGAAGTCCAGGGCGACTATGGCTACACCTTC
TRBJ1-2 | TRBD1 | TRBV5-6 | . | CASSRLDRGSHGYTF | TGTGCCAGCAGCCGATTGGACAGGGGTTCGCATGGCTACACCTTC
TRBJ2-1 | TRBD2 | TRBV20-1 | few | CSATTSGGVNEQFF | TGCAGTGCTACCACTAGCGGGGGGGTCAATGAGCAGTTCTTC
TRBJ1-2 | . | TRBV7-2 | once | CASSLTTGTTYGYTF | TGTGCCAGCAGCTTAACAACAGGGACTACCTATGGCTACACCTTC
TRBJ1-1 | . | TRBV7-9 | . | CASSLAGIGMNTEAFF | TGTGCCAGCAGCTTAGCGGGTATAGGGATGAACACTGAAGCTTTCTTT